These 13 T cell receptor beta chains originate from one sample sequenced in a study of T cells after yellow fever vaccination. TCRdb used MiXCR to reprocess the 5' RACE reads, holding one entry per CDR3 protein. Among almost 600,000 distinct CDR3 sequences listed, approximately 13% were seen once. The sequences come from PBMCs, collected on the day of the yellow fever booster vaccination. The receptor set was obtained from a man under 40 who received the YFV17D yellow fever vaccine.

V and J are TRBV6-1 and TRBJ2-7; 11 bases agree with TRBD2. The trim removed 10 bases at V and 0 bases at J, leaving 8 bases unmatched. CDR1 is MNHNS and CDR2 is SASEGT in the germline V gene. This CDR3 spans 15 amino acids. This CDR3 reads CATRRGTSGSYEQYF. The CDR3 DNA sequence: TGTGCCACCCGCAGGGGGACTAGCGGCTCCTACGAGCAGTACTTC.

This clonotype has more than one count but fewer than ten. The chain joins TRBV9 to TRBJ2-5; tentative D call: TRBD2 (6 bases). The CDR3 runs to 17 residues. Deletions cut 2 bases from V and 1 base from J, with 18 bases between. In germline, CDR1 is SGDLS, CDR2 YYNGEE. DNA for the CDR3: TGTGCCAGCAGCGTTGGTATGGGTAGCGGAGTCCAAGAGACCCAGTACTTC. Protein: CASSVGMGSGVQETQYF.

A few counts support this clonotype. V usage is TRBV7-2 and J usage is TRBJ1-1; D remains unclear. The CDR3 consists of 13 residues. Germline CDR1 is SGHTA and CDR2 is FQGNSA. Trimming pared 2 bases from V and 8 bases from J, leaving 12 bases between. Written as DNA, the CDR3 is TGTGCCAGCAGCTTATTCCCAGGCACGGAAGCTTTCTTT. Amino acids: CASSLFPGTEAFF.

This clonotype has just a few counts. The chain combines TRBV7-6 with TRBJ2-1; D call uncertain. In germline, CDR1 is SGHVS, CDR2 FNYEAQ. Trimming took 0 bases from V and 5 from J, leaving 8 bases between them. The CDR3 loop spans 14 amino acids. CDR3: CASSLAKNNNEQFF. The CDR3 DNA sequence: TGTGCCAGCAGCTTAGCGAAAAATAACAATGAGCAGTTCTTC.

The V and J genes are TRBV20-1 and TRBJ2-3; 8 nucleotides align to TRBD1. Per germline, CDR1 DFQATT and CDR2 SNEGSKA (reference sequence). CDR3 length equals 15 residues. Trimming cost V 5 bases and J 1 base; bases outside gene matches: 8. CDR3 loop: CSAPETGVGTDTQYF. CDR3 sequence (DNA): TGCAGTGCTCCCGAGACAGGGGTCGGCACAGATACGCAGTATTTT.

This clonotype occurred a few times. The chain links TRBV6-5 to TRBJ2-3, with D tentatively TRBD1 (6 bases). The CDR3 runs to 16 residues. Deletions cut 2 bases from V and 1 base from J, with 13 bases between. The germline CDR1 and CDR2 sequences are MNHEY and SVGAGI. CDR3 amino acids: CASSYRSGTRTDTQYF. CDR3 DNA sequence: TGTGCCAGCAGTTACAGATCGGGGACACGCACAGATACGCAGTATTTT.

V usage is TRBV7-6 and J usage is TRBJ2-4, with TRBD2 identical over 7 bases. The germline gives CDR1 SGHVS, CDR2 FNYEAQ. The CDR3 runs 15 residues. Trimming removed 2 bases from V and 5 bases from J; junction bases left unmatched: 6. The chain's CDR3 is CASSLSSGAQNIQYF. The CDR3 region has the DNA TGTGCCAGCAGCTTATCTAGCGGTGCCCAAAACATTCAGTACTTC.

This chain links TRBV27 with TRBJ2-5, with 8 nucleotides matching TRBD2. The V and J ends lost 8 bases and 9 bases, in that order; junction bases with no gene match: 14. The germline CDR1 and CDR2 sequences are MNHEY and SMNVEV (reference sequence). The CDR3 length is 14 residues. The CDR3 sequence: CASATLAEEPAQYF. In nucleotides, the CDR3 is TGTGCCAGCGCCACACTAGCGGAAGAACCCGCCCAGTACTTC.

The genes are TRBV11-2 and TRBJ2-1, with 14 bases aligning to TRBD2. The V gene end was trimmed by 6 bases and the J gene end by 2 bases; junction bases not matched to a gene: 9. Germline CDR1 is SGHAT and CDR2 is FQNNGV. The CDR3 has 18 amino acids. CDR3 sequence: CASSTGMTSGRAYNEQFF. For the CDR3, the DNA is TGTGCCAGCAGTACAGGGATGACTAGCGGGAGGGCCTACAATGAGCAGTTCTTC.

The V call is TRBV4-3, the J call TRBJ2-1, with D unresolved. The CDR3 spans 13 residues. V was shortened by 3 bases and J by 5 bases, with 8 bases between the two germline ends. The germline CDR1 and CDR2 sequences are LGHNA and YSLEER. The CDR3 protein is CASSQIMDNEQFF. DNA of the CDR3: TGCGCCAGCAGCCAGATAATGGACAATGAGCAGTTCTTC.

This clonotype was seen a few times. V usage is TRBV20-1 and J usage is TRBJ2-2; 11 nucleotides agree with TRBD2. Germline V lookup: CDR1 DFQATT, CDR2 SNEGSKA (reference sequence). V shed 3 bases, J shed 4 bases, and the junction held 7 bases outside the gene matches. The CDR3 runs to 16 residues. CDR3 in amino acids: CSASTRTSGSTGELFF. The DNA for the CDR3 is TGCAGTGCTAGCACCAGGACTAGCGGGTCCACCGGGGAGCTGTTTTTT.

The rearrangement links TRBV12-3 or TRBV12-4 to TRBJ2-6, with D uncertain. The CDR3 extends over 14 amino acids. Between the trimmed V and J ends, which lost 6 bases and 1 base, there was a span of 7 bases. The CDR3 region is CASSPLSGANVLTF. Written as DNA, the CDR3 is TGTGCCAGCAGCCCCCTATCTGGGGCCAACGTCCTGACTTTC.

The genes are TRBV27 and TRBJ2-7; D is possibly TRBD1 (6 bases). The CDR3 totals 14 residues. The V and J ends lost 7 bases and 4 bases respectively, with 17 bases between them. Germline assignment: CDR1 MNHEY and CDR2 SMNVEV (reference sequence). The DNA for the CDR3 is TGTGCCAGCACAAACGGTCAGGGGATGTACGAGCAGTACTTC. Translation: CASTNGQGMYEQYF.